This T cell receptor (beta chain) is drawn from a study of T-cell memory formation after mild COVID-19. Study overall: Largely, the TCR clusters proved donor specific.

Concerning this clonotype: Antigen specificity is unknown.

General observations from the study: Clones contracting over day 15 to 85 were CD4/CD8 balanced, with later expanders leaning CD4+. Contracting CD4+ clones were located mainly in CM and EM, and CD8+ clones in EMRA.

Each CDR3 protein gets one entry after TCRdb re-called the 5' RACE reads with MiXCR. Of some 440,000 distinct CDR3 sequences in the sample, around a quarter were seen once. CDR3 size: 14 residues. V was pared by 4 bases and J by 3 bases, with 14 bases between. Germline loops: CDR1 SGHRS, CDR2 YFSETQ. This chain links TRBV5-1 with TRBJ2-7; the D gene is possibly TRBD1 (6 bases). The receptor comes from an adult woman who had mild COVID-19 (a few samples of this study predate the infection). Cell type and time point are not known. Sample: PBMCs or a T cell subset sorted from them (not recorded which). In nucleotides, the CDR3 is TGCGCCAGCAGCGATCGAGGGGGAAACTACGAGCAGTACTTC. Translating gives CASSDRGGNYEQYF.